Only one count was recorded for the clone carrying this T cell receptor beta chain. CDR3 length: 12 amino acids. CDR1 SNHLY and CDR2 FYNNEI come from the germline V gene. V lost 4 bases, J lost 7 bases, and 8 bases lay in between. The data belong to a study of cytomegalovirus exposure and HLA in healthy donors. Use of 60 Vbeta and 13 Jbeta primers characterized the PCR. Profiling relied on immunoSEQ multiplex PCR, and the TCRdb table lists in-frame clones only, not all of them. This table holds 150,000 or so clones, roughly 80% found once. The chain joins TRBV2 to TRBJ1-5; D call uncertain. This receptor was taken from a woman aged 40-49 years in good health and CMV-seronegative. Sequencing was done on a sample of PBMCs. As DNA, the CDR3 is TGTGCCAGCAGTGTCGATCGGCAGCCCCAGCATTTT. This codes for CASSVDRQPQHF.